Below, one TCR beta chain is given with its context. The germline gene is not matched at one end of the junction; a read error may be the cause. The sample is drawn from a study of cytomegalovirus exposure and HLA in healthy donors. The CDR3 loop spans 16 amino acids. Germline values: CDR1 SSHAT, CDR2 FNYEAQ (reference sequence). The records do not include a CMV serostatus for this donor. The PCR ran on 60 Vbeta and 13 Jbeta primers. Libraries were prepared by immunoSEQ multiplex PCR; TCRdb keeps only in-frame clonotypes and omits some of them. The data hold roughly 150,000 clones, with approximately 60% observed a single time.

The chain is built from TRBV7-7 and TRBJ2-5, with D tentatively TRBD2 (7 bases). Source material: PBMCs. This receptor was identified in a human donor in good health. The CDR3 region has the DNA TGTGCTAGCAGCTCGTCGGGGCGGGGGCCCCAAGAGACCCAGTACTTC. Protein: CASSSSGRGPQETQYF.